This TCR beta chain was recorded in a study of OX40 agonist ivuxolimab in advanced cancers. Study-level background: Melanoma, hepatocellular carcinoma, head and neck or renal cell cancer occurred in dose-escalation patients. One hepatocellular carcinoma and two cutaneous melanoma patients partially responded.

This CDR3 is built from 16 residues. CDR1 and CDR2 from the germline V gene are SGDLS and YYNGEE. With 0 bases removed from V and 2 bases from J, the gap between germline ends came to 13 bases. Data came from immunoSEQ multiplex PCR; TCRdb stores just in-frame clones and leaves some out. The sample lists fewer than 25,000 clones, roughly four fifths occurring once. The sequence came from an adult with an advanced solid tumor such as melanoma, head and neck, liver or kidney cancer. Sample: CD4+ or CD8+ T cells sorted from blood, taken in a trial of the OX40 agonist ivuxolimab. V usage is TRBV9 and J usage is TRBJ2-3; D possibly matches TRBD1 or TRBD2 (5 bases each). The CDR3 sequence: CASSVEGSSATDTQYF. CDR3 nucleotides: TGTGCCAGCAGCGTAGAGGGGAGCAGCGCCACAGATACGCAGTATTTT.